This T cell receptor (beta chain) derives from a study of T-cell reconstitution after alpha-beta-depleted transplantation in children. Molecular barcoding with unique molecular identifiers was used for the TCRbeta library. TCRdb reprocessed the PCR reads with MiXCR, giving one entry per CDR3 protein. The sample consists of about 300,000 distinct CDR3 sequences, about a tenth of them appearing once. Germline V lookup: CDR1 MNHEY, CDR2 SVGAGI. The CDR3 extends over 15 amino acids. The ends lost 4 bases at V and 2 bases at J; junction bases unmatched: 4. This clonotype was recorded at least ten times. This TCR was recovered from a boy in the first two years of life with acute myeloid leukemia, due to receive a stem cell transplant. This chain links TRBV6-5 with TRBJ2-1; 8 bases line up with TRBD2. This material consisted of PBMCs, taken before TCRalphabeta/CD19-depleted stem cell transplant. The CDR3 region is CASSSSGSPYNEQFF. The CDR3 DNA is TGTGCCAGCAGTTCGAGCGGGAGCCCCTACAATGAGCAGTTCTTC.